These 3 T cell receptor beta chains were all obtained from the same sample, sequenced in a study of glioma-infiltrating T cells. TCR alpha and beta CDR3 regions were amplified from RNA using iRepertoire nested multiplex PCR. MiXCR, run by TCRdb on the multiplex PCR reads, gives a single entry per CDR3 protein. Here the sample spans fewer than 500,000 distinct CDR3 sequences, less than 50% being singletons. The sequenced sample consisted of glioma tissue, nonneoplastic brain tissue, or PBMCs (not recorded which). These receptors originate from a human donor with low-grade glioma or glioblastoma, undergoing nonglioma brain surgery, or in good health (not recorded which).

The chain is built from TRBV27 and TRBJ2-7, with D perhaps TRBD1 (5 bases). V gave up 2 bases and J gave up 12 bases, with 17 bases separating them. From germline, CDR1 is MNHEY and CDR2 SMNVEV (reference sequence). The CDR3 sequence is 13 residues long. In DNA form, the CDR3 reads TGTGCCAGCAGTTTAATAGGGGCAGGTTCGCGGTACTTC. It translates to CASSLIGAGSRYF.

Details on this clonotype: With a much larger clone just one base away, this may be a read error. CDR3 nucleotides: TGTGCCAGTGCACTAGCGGCCTTTAGCTCCTACGATGAGCAGTTCTTC. Translation: CASALAAFSSYDEQFF. The chain recombines TRBV27 with TRBJ2-1; 8 nucleotides line up with TRBD2. Germline loops: CDR1 MNHEY, CDR2 SMNVEV (reference sequence). CDR3 size: 16 residues.

Concerning this clonotype itself: At one end, the junction sequence differs from germline, possibly due to a read error. The chain combines TRBV28 with TRBJ2-3, with 13 positions matching TRBD2. The CDR3 has 15 residues. Germline CDR1 is MDHEN and CDR2 is SYDVKM. The CDR3 DNA sequence: TGTGCCAGCAGCCTACTAGCGGGAGGGCCAGATAGGCAGTATTTT. This sequence encodes CASSLLAGGPDRQYF.